This T cell receptor beta chain was retrieved from a study of blood T cell repertoires in COVID-19. Clones were read by immunoSEQ multiplex PCR, and TCRdb kept only the in-frame ones, dropping some. Of about 350,000 clones listed, 88% are singletons. Sequenced input: PBMCs or T cells enriched from blood (not recorded which). The TCR originated in a young woman who had been exposed to COVID-19.

DNA for the CDR3: TGTGCCAGTAGCCAACTAGCGGAGACCTCCTACGAGCAGTACTTC. Translating gives CASSQLAETSYEQYF. V is TRBV19 and J is TRBJ2-7; TRBD2 matches at 8 bases. Germline V lookup: CDR1 LNHDA, CDR2 SQIVND (reference sequence). The CDR3 length is 15 residues. Trimming took 6 bases from V and 0 from J; bases not matched to a gene: 7. Full variable domain (rest looked up from reference TRBV19 and TRBJ2-7): DGGITQSPKYLFRKEGQNVTLSCEQNLNHDAMYWYRQDPGQGLRLIYYSQIVNDFQKGDIAEGYSVSREKKESFPLTVTSAQKNPTAFYLCASSQLAETSYEQYFGPGTRLTVT.